Presented here are 32 T cell receptor beta chains from one specimen sequenced in a study of beta chain features in type 1 diabetes. The authors reverse transcribed all of the isolated RNA, so sequencing captured expressed TCRB transcripts. Some clones are missing from TCRdb's copy, which holds only in-frame ones; the method was immunoSEQ multiplex PCR. Of about 470,000 clones listed, roughly 31% are singletons. The material sequenced was naive CD4+ T cells from blood. These receptors all come from a man aged 18-30 years in good health.

This clone appeared a few times. V usage is TRBV30 and J usage is TRBJ1-4, with unresolved D. Trimming stripped 5 bases from V and 4 bases from J, with 11 bases between. The CDR3 length is 13 residues. Germline V gene data show CDR1 as GTSNPN and CDR2 as SVGIG (reference sequence). The CDR3 bases are TGTGCCTGGCGAAGTCTGGTTAATGAAAAACTGTTTTTT. It translates to CAWRSLVNEKLFF. Looking up the rest from reference TRBV30 and TRBJ1-4 gives the full variable domain: SQTIHQWPATLVQPVGSPLSLECTVEGTSNPNLYWYRQAAGRGLQLLFYSVGIGQISSEVPQNLSASRPQDRQFILSSKKLLLSDSGFYLCAWRSLVNEKLFFGSGTQLSVL.

The CDR3 DNA is TGCAGCGCCGGGACAGGTCCGATCTATGAGCAGTTCTTC. It translates to CSAGTGPIYEQFF. The chain combines TRBV29-1 with TRBJ2-1; 8 bases line up with TRBD1. The junction had 10 bases not matched to a gene; V was cut back by 7 bases and J by 8 bases. The CDR3 is 13 amino acids. The germline V gene encodes CDR1 SQVTM and CDR2 ANQGSEA.

The rearrangement joins TRBV5-6 to TRBJ2-5; D might be TRBD1 (7 bases). This CDR3 contains 13 residues. V was trimmed by 8 bases and J by 5 bases, leaving 16 bases between them. In germline, CDR1 is SGHDT, CDR2 YYEEEE. CDR3 coding DNA: TGTGCCAGTAATCAGGGGGGCTCGGAGACCCAGTACTTC. This translates into CASNQGGSETQYF.

The V gene is TRBV7-3, the J gene TRBJ1-5, with 8 positions matching TRBD1. Germline V gives CDR1 SGHTA, CDR2 FQGTGA. Trimming at V came to 4 bases and at J to 7 bases, leaving 12 bases not matched to a gene. CDR3 length equals 16 residues. CDR3 protein: CASSSTPGQARQPQHF. CDR3 nucleotide sequence: TGTGCCAGCAGCTCGACGCCGGGACAGGCAAGGCAGCCCCAGCATTTT.

Only a few counts were recorded for this clone. The rearrangement uses TRBV5-1 and TRBJ1-3, with a weak D call TRBD1 (6 bases). Trimming stripped 0 bases from V and 0 bases from J, with 10 bases between. Germline V lookup: CDR1 SGHRS, CDR2 YFSETQ. The CDR3 has 16 amino acids. The CDR3 bases are TGCGCCAGCAGCTTGGACGGGGGCAACTCTGGAAACACCATATATTTT. It specifies CASSLDGGNSGNTIYF.

This rearrangement joins TRBV11-2 to TRBJ1-2; TRBD1 matches at 7 bases. The CDR3 loop spans 15 amino acids. The V segment lost 3 bases and the J segment 7 bases; nucleotides outside the gene matches: 11. Germline CDR1 is SGHAT and CDR2 is FQNNGV. The CDR3 protein is CASSFARGQFGGYTF. In DNA, the CDR3 is TGTGCCAGCAGCTTTGCGCGGGGACAGTTTGGTGGCTACACCTTC.

This sequence joins TRBV9 and TRBJ1-1; the D is unclear. Trimming pared 4 bases from V and 1 base from J, leaving 8 bases between. This CDR3 has 13 amino acids. Germline V gene data show CDR1 as SGDLS and CDR2 as YYNGEE. As DNA, the CDR3 is TGTGCCAGCAGCCCCCGGCGGAACACTGAAGCTTTCTTT. Amino acid sequence: CASSPRRNTEAFF.

This clone was seen just once. The chain combines TRBV20-1 with TRBJ2-1; tentatively, D is TRBD1 or TRBD2 (5 bases each). Between the trimmed V and J ends, which lost 6 bases and 10 bases, there was a span of 10 bases. This CDR3 region has 10 residues. Germline V gene sequence: CDR1 DFQATT, CDR2 SNEGSKA (reference sequence). CDR3: CSALGPEQFF. The CDR3 bases are TGCAGTGCCCTGGGACCCGAGCAGTTCTTC.

The chain carries TRBV6-1 and TRBJ2-3; 11 bases agree with TRBD1. The CDR3 consists of 16 residues. Trimming at V came to 3 bases and at J to 5 bases, leaving 7 bases not matched to a gene. The germline V gene encodes CDR1 MNHNS and CDR2 SASEGT. CDR3 sequence reads: CASSDDRGQGEDTQYF. In DNA, the CDR3 is TGTGCCAGCAGTGATGACCGGGGACAGGGGGAAGATACGCAGTATTTT.

This clone was recorded a few times. V and J are TRBV14 and TRBJ2-1; 11 positions agree with TRBD1. Trimming removed 4 bases from V and 11 bases from J; junction bases left unmatched: 7. Germline CDR1 reads SGHDN; CDR2 reads FVKESK. The CDR3 is made up of 14 amino acids. As DNA, the CDR3 is TGTGCCAGCAGCCGGGACAGGGGGTATTCCCAGCAGTTCTTC. Its protein is CASSRDRGYSQQFF.

This clone appeared once. This sequence joins TRBV27 and TRBJ1-2; TRBD1 is a possible D gene (6 bases). CDR3 length equals 14 residues. V lost 6 bases and J lost 4, with 15 bases in between. The germline V gene has CDR1 MNHEY and CDR2 SMNVEV (reference sequence). Here the CDR3 DNA reads TGTGCCAGCAGAAAGGACAGCGCGGCCTATGGCTACACCTTC. As protein: CASRKDSAAYGYTF.

The rearrangement joins TRBV7-2 to TRBJ2-7; D ambiguous. Per germline, CDR1 SGHTA and CDR2 FQGNSA. CDR3 length: 13 residues. Trimming left V 1 base short and J 1 base short, with 5 bases between. The CDR3 DNA sequence: TGTGCCAGCAGCTTAGTTTTTTCCTACGAGCAGTACTTC. Amino acids: CASSLVFSYEQYF.

The V and J genes are TRBV7-9 and TRBJ2-6; D remains ambiguous. The V end lost 4 bases, the J end lost 4 bases, and 20 bases lay between the germline ends. The CDR3 covers 18 residues. Germline values: CDR1 SEHNR, CDR2 FQNEAQ (reference sequence). Here the CDR3 reads CASSSRRFGLRGANVLTF. In DNA form, the CDR3 reads TGTGCCAGCAGCTCCCGCAGATTCGGGTTGAGAGGGGCCAACGTCCTGACTTTC.

This clone was counted only a few times. The chain recombines TRBV19 with TRBJ2-5; the D is unclear. V lost 6 bases and J lost 4, with 9 bases in between. CDR1 and CDR2 from the germline V gene are LNHDA and SQIVND (reference sequence). This CDR3 has 12 amino acids. CDR3 bases: TGTGCCAGTAGCATGGGAAGAGAGACCCAGTACTTC. Translating it yields CASSMGRETQYF.

This clone was recorded a few times. The chain links TRBV10-3 to TRBJ1-1, with D unclear. Between the trimmed V and J ends, which lost 5 bases and 2 bases, there was a span of 9 bases. The CDR3 has 13 residues. Germline CDR1 ENHRY, CDR2 SYGVKD. The CDR3 sequence is CAISRETNTEAFF. CDR3 nucleotide sequence: TGTGCCATCAGTCGGGAGACTAACACTGAAGCTTTCTTT.

The V call is TRBV4-3, the J call TRBJ2-7; D is perhaps TRBD1 (7 bases). The CDR3 length is 13 residues. Trimming cost V 8 bases and J 2 bases, with 13 bases left between them. CDR1 and CDR2 from the germline V gene are LGHNA and YSLEER. As DNA, the CDR3 is TGCGCCAGCTCCCGGGGGACAGCCTACGAGCAGTACTTC. Translating gives CASSRGTAYEQYF.

Concerning this clone itself: One junction end disagrees with the germline gene, perhaps due to a read error. This chain joins TRBV29-1 and TRBJ2-1; a possible D gene is TRBD1 (6 bases). The CDR3 is 13 residues long. Germline assignment: CDR1 SQVTM and CDR2 ANQGSEA. CDR3 loop: CSGEDRNRVTLFF. CDR3 DNA sequence: TGCAGCGGTGAAGATCGTAACAGGGTCACCCTGTTCTTC.

The rearrangement uses TRBV18 and TRBJ1-3; no clear D gene. CDR1 and CDR2 from the germline V gene are KGHSH and LQKENI. This CDR3 contains 12 residues. V was trimmed by 4 bases and J by 0 bases, leaving 1 base between them. CDR3 residues: CASSHSGNTIYF. The CDR3 coding sequence is TGTGCCAGCTCACACTCTGGAAACACCATATATTTT.

The CDR3 coding sequence is TGTGCCAGCAGCTTGTGGCGGGAGTCCCCCAATGAGCAGTTCTTC. Amino acids: CASSLWRESPNEQFF. The gene calls are TRBV7-2 and TRBJ2-1; 7 nucleotides align to TRBD2. The CDR3 has 15 amino acids. Germline V lookup: CDR1 SGHTA, CDR2 FQGNSA. V gave up 3 bases and J gave up 6 bases; unmatched junction bases: 8.

V usage is TRBV29-1 and J usage is TRBJ2-3; the D gene is possibly TRBD2 (5 bases). Germline CDR1 and CDR2: SQVTM and ANQGSEA. The CDR3 totals 13 residues. Deletions cut 7 bases from V and 2 bases from J, with 13 bases between. DNA of the CDR3: TGCAGCGCCCGAGGGATTTACACAGATACGCAGTATTTT. The encoded protein is CSARGIYTDTQYF.

This clone was picked up a small number of times. The chain uses TRBV5-1 and TRBJ2-3; D is undetermined. Germline-derived CDR1 and CDR2 are SGHRS and YFSETQ. This CDR3 comprises 12 residues. V was cut by 1 base and J by 4 bases, with 4 bases left in between. CDR3: CASSLMPDTQYF. The CDR3 nucleotides are TGCGCCAGCAGCTTGATGCCAGATACGCAGTATTTT.

Only a few counts were recorded for this clone. The V gene is TRBV7-2, the J gene TRBJ2-7; no firm D call. Germline CDR1 reads SGHTA; CDR2 reads FQGNSA. Trimming cost V 8 bases and J 7 bases, with 15 bases left between them. This CDR3 is 12 amino acids long. The CDR3 protein is CASGRSGGEQYF. CDR3 nucleotides: TGTGCCAGCGGACGCTCCGGTGGAGAGCAGTACTTC.

V and J are TRBV4-2 and TRBJ2-7; D uncertain. CDR1 is LGHNA and CDR2 is YNFKEQ in the germline V gene. The V end was cut by 3 bases, the J end by 2 bases, with 17 bases between. This CDR3 has 16 residues. The CDR3 protein is CASSQSAGDRAYEQYF. The CDR3 nucleotides read TGTGCCAGCAGCCAGTCGGCTGGCGACCGTGCCTACGAGCAGTACTTC.

V is TRBV30 and J is TRBJ1-5; 9 bases are a match to TRBD1. The trim removed 0 bases at V and 6 bases at J, leaving 6 bases unmatched. Looked up from germline, CDR1 is GTSNPN and CDR2 is SVGIG (reference sequence). CDR3 length: 15 residues. In DNA form, the CDR3 reads TGTGCCTGGAGTGTACAGGGGGCTAGTGTTCAGCCCCAGCATTTT. This gives the protein CAWSVQGASVQPQHF.

The chain recombines TRBV14 with TRBJ2-2; the D gene is possibly TRBD1 (6 bases). Trimming stripped 1 base from V and 4 bases from J, with 13 bases between. The germline CDR1 and CDR2 sequences are SGHDN and FVKESK. The CDR3 extends over 16 amino acids. In DNA, the CDR3 is TGTGCCAGCAGCCAAGGAACAGGGTCGGGCACCGGGGAGCTGTTTTTT. This gives the protein CASSQGTGSGTGELFF.

The chain joins TRBV20-1 to TRBJ2-7; D is unclear. This CDR3 has 11 residues. Trimming removed 1 base from V and 6 bases from J, with 7 bases in between. CDR1 and CDR2 from the germline V gene are DFQATT and SNEGSKA (reference sequence). The CDR3 reads CSARVGREQYF. The CDR3 nucleotides are TGCAGTGCTAGAGTAGGACGCGAGCAGTACTTC.

CDR3 nucleotides: TGCGCCAGCAGCTTGTTGGGAGGGGGCTCCGAGCAGTACTTC. Protein: CASSLLGGGSEQYF. This chain joins TRBV5-1 and TRBJ2-7; D possibly uses TRBD1 or TRBD2 (7 bases each). Trimming took off 1 base at V and 6 bases at J, with 14 bases between the two ends. Germline CDR1 and CDR2: SGHRS and YFSETQ. This CDR3 is built from 14 residues.

The genes are TRBV15 and TRBJ2-1; no reliable D call. Per germline, CDR1 LNHNV and CDR2 YYDKDF (reference sequence). V lost 1 base to trimming and J lost 6 bases, with 13 bases between them. The CDR3 consists of 15 residues. CDR3 DNA sequence: TGTGCCACCAGCAGAGTACTCCCCCTTGGCAATGAGCAGTTCTTC. This sequence encodes CATSRVLPLGNEQFF.

This clone was observed a few times. The chain carries TRBV7-6 and TRBJ2-7, with D unresolved. The CDR3 extends over 14 amino acids. V was cut by 2 bases and J by 2 bases, with 10 bases left in between. The V gene's germline CDR1 is SGHVS and CDR2 FNYEAQ. The CDR3 nucleotides are TGTGCCAGCAGCTTAAGACCAGGAACCTACGAGCAGTACTTC. It encodes CASSLRPGTYEQYF.

With respect to this clone: The sample carries other DNA sequences with the same CDR3. The rearrangement links TRBV30 to TRBJ2-7; D is undetermined. CDR3 length equals 14 residues. Per germline, CDR1 GTSNPN and CDR2 SVGIG (reference sequence). V lost 0 bases, J lost 0 bases, and 9 bases lay in between. The CDR3 spells CAWSVRLISYEQYF. In nucleotides, the CDR3 is TGTGCCTGGAGTGTACGTCTGATCTCCTACGAGCAGTACTTC.

The V and J genes are TRBV10-3 and TRBJ2-3; 8 nucleotides line up with TRBD2. Trimming removed 11 bases from V and 1 base from J; junction bases left unmatched: 8. The CDR3 is 14 residues long. CDR1 is ENHRY, CDR2 SYGVKD, per germline. The CDR3 spells CASKQAGGTDTQYF. The CDR3 DNA is TGTGCCTCCAAGCAAGCGGGGGGCACAGATACGCAGTATTTT.

This chain connects TRBV6-6 to TRBJ2-5; 15 bases fit TRBD2. With 6 bases clipped from V and 4 bases from J, the junction kept 6 bases outside the gene matches. The CDR3 loop spans 16 amino acids. The V gene's germline CDR1 is MNHNY and CDR2 SVGAGI (reference sequence). In DNA, the CDR3 is TGTGCCAGCAGAGACCCGGGACTAGCGGGAGGAGAGACCCAGTACTTC. Translating gives CASRDPGLAGGETQYF.